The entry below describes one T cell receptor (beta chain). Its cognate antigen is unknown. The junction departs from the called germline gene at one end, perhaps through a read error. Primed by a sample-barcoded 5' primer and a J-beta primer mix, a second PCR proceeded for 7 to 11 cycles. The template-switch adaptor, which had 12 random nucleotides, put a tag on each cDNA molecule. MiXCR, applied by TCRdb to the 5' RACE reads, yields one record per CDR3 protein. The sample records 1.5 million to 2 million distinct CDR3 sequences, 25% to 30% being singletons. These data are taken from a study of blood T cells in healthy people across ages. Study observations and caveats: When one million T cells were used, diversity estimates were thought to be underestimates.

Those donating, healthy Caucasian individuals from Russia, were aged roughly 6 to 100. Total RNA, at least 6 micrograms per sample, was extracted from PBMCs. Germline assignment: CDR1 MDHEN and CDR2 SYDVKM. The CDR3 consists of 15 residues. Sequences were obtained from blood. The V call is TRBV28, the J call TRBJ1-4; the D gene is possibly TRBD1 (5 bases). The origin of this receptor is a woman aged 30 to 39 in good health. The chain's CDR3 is CASGLERGTNERLFF. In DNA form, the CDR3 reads TGTGCCAGCGGTTTAGAGAGGGGAACTAATGAAAGACTGTTTTTT.